The clone carrying this T cell receptor beta chain was observed a handful of times. Its antigen is unidentified. This entry is derived from a study of post-analysis software for immune sequencing data. Broader study findings: Multiple sclerosis patients had significantly lower normalized Chao1 diversity than controls. Clustering by F measure revealed strong co-clustering among samples prepared together in one batch.

Every TCR beta cDNA library bore unique molecular identifiers. Each batch of 1 to 10 million T cells produced roughly 500,000 cDNA molecules. TCRdb re-analysed the PCR reads in MiXCR, keeping a single row per CDR3 protein. This table holds 700,000 to 800,000 distinct CDR3 sequences, 30% found once. This sequence originates from a girl aged 10-17 years with multiple sclerosis. The material sequenced was blood.

Here the CDR3 reads CASSQGQSNQPQHF. The DNA of the CDR3 is TGTGCCAGCAGCCAAGGACAGAGCAATCAGCCCCAGCATTTT. This sequence joins TRBV4-2 and TRBJ1-5; tentative D call: TRBD1 (5 bases). Trimming took 1 base from V and 1 from J, leaving 5 bases between them. The CDR3 runs to 14 residues. Germline V CDR1 and CDR2: LGHNA, YNFKEQ.